Listed below are T cell receptor beta chains from one sample, sequenced in a study of blood T cell repertoires in COVID-19. Libraries were prepared by immunoSEQ multiplex PCR; TCRdb keeps only in-frame clonotypes and omits some of them. The sample has 150,000 to 200,000 clones, 65% to 80% seen once. Sequencing used PBMCs or T cells enriched from blood (not recorded which). The receptors were gathered from a woman between 50 and 59 years old with acute COVID-19. Both conserved end residues are part of each CDR3. A D gene is named only where the DNA matches it firmly. Where a row states a size, it is once, few, many or the class of an expanded clone; other rows omit it.

TRBV7-7	TRBJ2-1	TRBD1	few	CASSYGQGYGNEQFF	TGTGCTAGCAGCTACGGACAGGGGTATGGTAATGAGCAGTTCTTC
TRBV19	TRBJ1-5	NA	NA	CASRRQAEPQHF	TGTGCCAGTAGGAGACAGGCGGAGCCCCAGCATTTT
TRBV28	TRBJ1-3	NA	few	CASSFDRELAGNTIYF	TGTGCCAGCAGTTTTGATAGGGAGTTGGCTGGAAACACCATATATTTT
TRBV27	TRBJ2-1	TRBD2	NA	CASTPRAGVDNEQFF	TGTGCCAGCACCCCTCGAGCGGGGGTTGACAATGAGCAGTTCTTC
TRBV5-1	TRBJ1-6	NA	NA	CASSLEGGRNSPLHF	TGCGCCAGCAGCCTGGAGGGGGGGCGGAATTCACCCCTCCACTTT
TRBV7-9	TRBJ1-6	NA	NA	CASRRNQGLGGSAPLHF	TGTGCCAGCAGACGCAACCAGGGGTTGGGGGGGAGTGCACCCCTCCACTTT
TRBV18	TRBJ1-2	NA	NA	CASRPGTYYGYTF	TGTGCCAGCCGCCCAGGAACGTACTATGGCTACACCTTC
TRBV30	TRBJ1-5	TRBD1	NA	CAWSLGTVNQPQHF	TGTGCCTGGAGTCTAGGGACAGTCAATCAGCCCCAGCATTTT
TRBV18	TRBJ1-2	NA	NA	CASSPQTVTLYGYTF	TGTGCCAGCTCACCTCAGACAGTCACTCTCTATGGCTACACCTTC
TRBV5-5	TRBJ1-2	NA	NA	CASSFLGDGYTF	TGTGCCAGCAGCTTCCTAGGGGATGGCTACACCTTC
TRBV6-5	TRBJ2-3	TRBD2	NA	CASKPTSVVTDTQYF	TGTGCCAGCAAACCCACTAGCGTTGTCACAGATACGCAGTATTTT
TRBV7-2	TRBJ1-6	NA	NA	CASSPGSVRGNSPLHF	TGTGCCAGCAGCCCTGGGTCGGTCAGGGGTAATTCACCCCTCCACTTT
TRBV5-1	TRBJ1-1	NA	NA	CASSFEQGTEAFF	TGCGCCAGCAGCTTCGAGCAGGGCACTGAAGCTTTCTTT
TRBV2	TRBJ2-3	TRBD2	NA	CASRPGLAGVVQYF	TGTGCCAGCAGACCGGGACTAGCGGGGGTGGTGCAGTATTTT
TRBV7-3	TRBJ1-1	NA	NA	CASSLTGSDNTEAFF	TGTGCCAGCAGCTTAACAGGGAGTGATAACACTGAAGCTTTCTTT
TRBV24-1	TRBJ2-5	NA	NA	CATSRTPQETQYF	TGTGCCACCAGCCGGACACCCCAAGAGACCCAGTACTTC
TRBV27	TRBJ1-2	NA	NA	CASKFRSDPWGGYTF	TGTGCCAGCAAATTCCGAAGCGATCCCTGGGGCGGCTACACCTTC
TRBV6-5	TRBJ1-5	NA	NA	CASSNLNVNNQPQHF	TGTGCCAGCTCTAACCTCAACGTTAACAATCAGCCCCAGCATTTT
TRBV5-5	TRBJ1-5	NA	NA	CASSFYAALEYQPQHF	TGTGCCAGCAGCTTCTACGCGGCCCTCGAATATCAGCCCCAGCATTTT
TRBV3-1/TRBV3-2	TRBJ2-4	NA	NA	CASSNRGGAKNIQYF	TGTGCCAGCAGTAACAGGGGGGGGGCCAAAAACATTCAGTACTTC
TRBV6-6	TRBJ1-6	TRBD1	NA	CASSYGDRGGSPLHF	TGTGCCAGCAGTTACGGGGACAGGGGAGGGTCACCCCTCCACTTT
TRBV7-2	TRBJ2-1	NA	NA	CASSKQGPGSYNEQFF	TGTGCCAGCAGCAAACAGGGCCCCGGCTCCTACAATGAGCAGTTCTTC
TRBV2	TRBJ1-5	NA	NA	CASRAGVVQPQHF	TGTGCCAGCAGAGCAGGGGTAGTTCAGCCCCAGCATTTT
TRBV28	TRBJ1-5	TRBD1	NA	CASRGRSNQPQHF	TGTGCCAGTAGGGGGCGCAGCAATCAGCCCCAGCATTTT
TRBV14	TRBJ2-3	NA	NA	CASSRQTGTFQYF	TGTGCCAGCAGCCGCCAAACCGGGACATTTCAGTATTTT
TRBV19	TRBJ1-2	TRBD1	NA	CASIPHPRGIDGYTF	TGTGCCAGTATCCCGCACCCCAGGGGGATTGATGGCTACACCTTC
TRBV7-8	TRBJ1-1	NA	NA	CASSKNSGAEAFF	TGTGCCAGCAGCAAAAACTCAGGCGCTGAAGCTTTCTTT
TRBV21-1	TRBJ1-5	NA	NA	CASRRRDSSNQPQHF	TGTGCCAGCAGGAGAAGGGACAGTAGCAATCAGCCCCAGCATTTT
TRBV6-5	TRBJ1-1	TRBD1	NA	CASSRQGRTEAFF	TGTGCCAGCAGCAGACAGGGAAGGACTGAAGCTTTCTTT
TRBV28	TRBJ1-2	TRBD1	NA	CASTLRDSNYSPYGYTF	TGTGCCAGCACTCTCCGGGACAGCAACTATTCTCCCTATGGCTACACCTTC
TRBV6-4	TRBJ2-5	TRBD2	few	CASSASGGEETQYF	TGTGCCAGCAGTGCTAGCGGGGGGGAAGAGACCCAGTACTTC
TRBV7-6	TRBJ2-5	NA	few	CASSLDRQETQYF	TGTGCCAGCAGCCTAGACAGACAAGAGACCCAGTACTTC
TRBV11-2	TRBJ2-3	TRBD2	NA	CASSLGISGGGVDTQYF	TGTGCCAGCAGCTTAGGCATTAGCGGGGGGGGTGTGGATACGCAGTATTTT
TRBV5-1	TRBJ2-1	NA	NA	CASSPGGTGLDNEQFF	TGCGCCAGCAGCCCGGGAGGGACAGGGCTGGACAATGAGCAGTTCTTC
TRBV4-1	TRBJ1-2	NA	NA	CASSPEGKSGNYGYTF	TGCGCCAGCAGCCCCGAGGGTAAGAGTGGGAACTATGGCTACACCTTC
TRBV6-6	TRBJ1-4	NA	NA	CASSRQAEEKLFF	TGTGCCAGCAGTCGACAGGCTGAAGAAAAACTGTTTTTT
TRBV28	TRBJ2-4	NA	NA	CASTGRNIQYF	TGTGCCAGCACTGGGAGAAACATTCAGTACTTC
TRBV28	TRBJ2-2	TRBD1	NA	CASSLPGDRGVTGELFF	TGTGCCAGCAGTTTACCGGGGGACAGGGGCGTCACCGGGGAGCTGTTTTTT